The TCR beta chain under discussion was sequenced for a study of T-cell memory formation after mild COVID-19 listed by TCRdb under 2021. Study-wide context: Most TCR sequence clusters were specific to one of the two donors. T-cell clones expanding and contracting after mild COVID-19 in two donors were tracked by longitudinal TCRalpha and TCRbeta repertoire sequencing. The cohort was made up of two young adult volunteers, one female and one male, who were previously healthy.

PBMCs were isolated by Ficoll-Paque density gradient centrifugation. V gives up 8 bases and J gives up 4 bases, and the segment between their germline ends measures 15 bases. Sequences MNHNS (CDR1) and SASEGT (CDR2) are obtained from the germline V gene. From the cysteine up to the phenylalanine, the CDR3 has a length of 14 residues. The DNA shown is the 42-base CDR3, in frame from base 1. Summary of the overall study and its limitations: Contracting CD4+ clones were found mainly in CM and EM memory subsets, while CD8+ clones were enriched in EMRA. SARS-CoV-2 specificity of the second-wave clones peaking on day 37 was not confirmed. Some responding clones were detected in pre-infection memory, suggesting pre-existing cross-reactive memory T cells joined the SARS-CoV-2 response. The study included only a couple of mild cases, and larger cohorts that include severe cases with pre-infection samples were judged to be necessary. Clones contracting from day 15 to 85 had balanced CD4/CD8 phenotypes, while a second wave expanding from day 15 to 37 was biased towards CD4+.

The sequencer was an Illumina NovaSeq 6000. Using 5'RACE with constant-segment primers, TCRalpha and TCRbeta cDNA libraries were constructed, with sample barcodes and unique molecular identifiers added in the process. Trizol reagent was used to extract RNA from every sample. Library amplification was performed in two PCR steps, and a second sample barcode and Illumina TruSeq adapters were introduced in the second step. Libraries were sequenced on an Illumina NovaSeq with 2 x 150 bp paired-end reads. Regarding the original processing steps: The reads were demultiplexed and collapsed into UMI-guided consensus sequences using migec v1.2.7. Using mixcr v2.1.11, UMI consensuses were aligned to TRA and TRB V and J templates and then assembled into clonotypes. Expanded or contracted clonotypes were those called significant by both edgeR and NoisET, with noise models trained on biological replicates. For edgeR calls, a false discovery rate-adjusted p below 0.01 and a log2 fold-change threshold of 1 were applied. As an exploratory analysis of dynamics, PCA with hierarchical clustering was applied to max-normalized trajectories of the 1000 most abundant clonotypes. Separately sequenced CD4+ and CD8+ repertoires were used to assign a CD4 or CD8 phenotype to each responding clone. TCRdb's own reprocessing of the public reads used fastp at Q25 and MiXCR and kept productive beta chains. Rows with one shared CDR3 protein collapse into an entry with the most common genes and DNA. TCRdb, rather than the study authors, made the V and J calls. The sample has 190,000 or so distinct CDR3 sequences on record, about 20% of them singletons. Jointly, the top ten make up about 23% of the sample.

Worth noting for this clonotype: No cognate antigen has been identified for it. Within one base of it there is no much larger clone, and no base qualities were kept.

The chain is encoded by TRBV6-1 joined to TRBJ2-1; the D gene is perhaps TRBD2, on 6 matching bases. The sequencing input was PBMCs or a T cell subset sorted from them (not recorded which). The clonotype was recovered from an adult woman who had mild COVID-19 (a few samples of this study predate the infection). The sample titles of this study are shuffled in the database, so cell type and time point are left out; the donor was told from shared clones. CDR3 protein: CASGWGEKYNEQFF. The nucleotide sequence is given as TGTGCCAGCGGGTGGGGGGAGAAGTACAATGAGCAGTTCTTC.